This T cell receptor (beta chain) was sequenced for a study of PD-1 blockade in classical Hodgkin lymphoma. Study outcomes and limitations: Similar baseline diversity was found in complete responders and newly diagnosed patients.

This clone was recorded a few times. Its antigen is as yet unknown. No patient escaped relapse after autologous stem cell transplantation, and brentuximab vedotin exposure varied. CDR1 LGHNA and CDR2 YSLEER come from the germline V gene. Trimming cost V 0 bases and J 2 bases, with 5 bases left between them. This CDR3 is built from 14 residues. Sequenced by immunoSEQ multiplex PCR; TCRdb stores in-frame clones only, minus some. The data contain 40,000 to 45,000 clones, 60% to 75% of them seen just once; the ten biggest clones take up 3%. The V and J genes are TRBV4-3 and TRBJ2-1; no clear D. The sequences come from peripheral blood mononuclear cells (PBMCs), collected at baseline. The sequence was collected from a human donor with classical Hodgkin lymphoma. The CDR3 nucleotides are TGCGCCAGCAGCCAAGACACGCCCTACAATGAGCAGTTCTTC. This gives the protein CASSQDTPYNEQFF.